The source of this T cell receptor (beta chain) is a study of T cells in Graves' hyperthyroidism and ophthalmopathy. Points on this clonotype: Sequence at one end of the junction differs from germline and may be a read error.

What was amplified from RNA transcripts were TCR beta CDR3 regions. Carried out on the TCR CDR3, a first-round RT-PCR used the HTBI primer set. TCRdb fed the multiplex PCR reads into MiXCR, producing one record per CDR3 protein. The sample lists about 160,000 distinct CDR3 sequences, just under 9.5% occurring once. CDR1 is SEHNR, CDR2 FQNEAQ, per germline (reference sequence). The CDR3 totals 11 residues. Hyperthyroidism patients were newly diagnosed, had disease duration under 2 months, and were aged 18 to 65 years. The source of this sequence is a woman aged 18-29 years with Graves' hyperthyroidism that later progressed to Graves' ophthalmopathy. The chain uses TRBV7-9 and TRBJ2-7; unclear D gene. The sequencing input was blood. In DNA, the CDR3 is TGTGCGAGCAGCTTAGCCCACGAGCAGTACTTC. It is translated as CASSLAHEQYF.